The clone carrying this TCR beta chain is deemed medium-sized. The antigen is not known. This specimen comes from a study of beta chain bispecific antibodies for T cell cancers. Overall study context: TRBV sequencing of surviving healthy T cells measured each family's depletion. Jurkat cells expressed TRBV12-3; HPB-ALL cells expressed TRBV5-5.

Germline CDR1 and CDR2: SGHRS and YFSETQ. This CDR3 is 15 amino acids long. With V trimmed by 0 bases and J by 4 bases, 4 bases remained unmatched. One entry per CDR3 protein, called by TCRdb with MiXCR from the 5' RACE reads. The table lists 15,000 to 20,000 distinct CDR3 sequences, 2% to 2.5% of them singletons, with roughly 7.2% in the top ten. Either OKT3 anti-CD3 antibody or CD3/CD28 beads expanded T cells from blood mononuclear cells over 3 days. Whole-study findings and limits: The leukemia cells, rather than normal T cells, gave most of the targeted TRBV signal. The anti-TRBV5-5 antibody also binds TRBV5-6, a similar gene.

The clonotype was recovered from a human donor in good health. Some clones in this sample may be carry-over from other donors' samples. Sequences were obtained from healthy donor T cells cultured with leukemia cells. The chain carries TRBV5-1 and TRBJ2-1, with TRBD2 matching over 7 bases. CDR3 in amino acids: CASSLASGVYNEQFF. In DNA, the CDR3 is TGCGCCAGCAGCTTGGCCAGCGGGGTTTACAATGAGCAGTTCTTC.